The 3 T cell receptor beta chains below all came from one sample that was sequenced in a study of T cell clonality in common variable immunodeficiency. The data were produced by immunoSEQ multiplex PCR, yet TCRdb's version contains in-frame clones alone and is incomplete. This sample carries about 40,000 clones, none of them present only once. Sequences were obtained from peripheral blood mononuclear cells. All receptors come from a person aged 18 to 70 in good health.

This clone was counted between two and nine times. The CDR3 end is not reached by the read, which stops 3 residues before it; the germline J gene fills it in. The chain couples TRBV7-8 to TRBJ1-2, with 7 positions matching TRBD1. Germline CDR1 SGHVS, CDR2 FQNEAQ. Unmatched junction bases numbered 1, after V lost 0 bases and J lost 3 bases. This CDR3 has 14 residues. The CDR3 loop is CASSLAGTDYGYTF. The part of the CDR3 DNA that was read is TGTGCCAGCAGCTTAGCTGGGACAGACTATGGC. The entire variable domain, with the rest obtained from reference TRBV7-8 and TRBJ1-2, is as follows: GAGVSQSPRYKVAKRGQDVALRCDPISGHVSLFWYQQALGQGPEFLTYFQNEAQLDKSGLPSDRFFAERPEGSVSTLKIQRTQQEDSAVYLCASSLAGTDYGYTFGSGTRLTVV.

This clone has a count of ten or more. The read terminates 3 residues ahead of where the CDR3 ends, so the germline J gene completes it. The V and J genes are TRBV20-1 and TRBJ1-1; D might be TRBD1 (6 bases). The CDR3 runs 11 residues. Looked up from germline, CDR1 is DFQATT and CDR2 is SNEGSKA (reference sequence). The CDR3 is CSAPEQGGAFF. The CDR3 DNA, read in part, is TGCAGTGCTCCCGAACAGGGTGGG.

At least ten counts were recorded for this clone. Incomplete CDR3 DNA: TGCGCCACGGGACTAGCGGGGTACAATGAG. This translates into CATGLAGYNE. The CDR3 in full is CATGLAGYNEQFF. The genes are TRBV5-1 and TRBJ2-1; 13 nucleotides align to TRBD2. Sequencing ends 3 residues short of the CDR3 end; the germline J gene provides the rest. V dropped 9 bases and J dropped 4; count of bases not matched to a gene: 1. The CDR3 covers 13 residues. The germline gives CDR1 SGHRS, CDR2 YFSETQ.